This TCR beta chain was retrieved from a study of Ad26.COV2.S vaccination and SARS-CoV-2 variants. Regarding treatment: roughly 18 received Ad26.COV2.S at low or high dose, single or two shots; about 5 received placebo; per-sample allocation not given. The samples were gathered on day 63 after the first injection of vaccine or placebo. Germline-derived CDR1 and CDR2 are MGHDK and SYGVNS. V was cut by 4 bases and J by 2 bases, with 8 bases left in between. The CDR3 contains 13 residues. Profiled with immunoSEQ multiplex PCR; TCRdb holds only in-frame clones, not every one. Of approximately 300,000 clones in the sample, more than 70% were seen once.

The source material was peripheral blood, sampled in a trial of Ad26.COV2.S vaccine versus placebo. This TCR was sampled from a person aged 18 to 65 who received the Ad26.COV2.S COVID-19 vaccine or a placebo. The V gene is TRBV25-1, the J gene TRBJ1-2; TRBD1 might be the D (5 bases). For the CDR3, the DNA is TGTGCCAGCAGTGTGGCAGGGAACTATGGCTACACCTTC. It yields the protein CASSVAGNYGYTF.